This T cell receptor (beta chain) was observed in a study of T-cell memory formation after mild COVID-19. Study-wide background: Clusters were largely donor specific.

V lost 2 bases and J lost 3; bases outside the gene matches: 4. CDR1 and CDR2 from the germline V gene are SGHTA and FQGNSA. The CDR3 spans 15 residues. This clonotype has just a few counts. Its specificity is not known. TCRdb re-called the 5' RACE reads with MiXCR, one entry per CDR3 protein. The sample lists approximately 340,000 distinct CDR3 sequences; under 15% were seen once. Study-wide points: Mostly located in CM and EM were contracting CD4+ clones, with contracting CD8+ clones located in EMRA. Contracting clones from day 15 to 85 had balanced CD4/CD8; later expanders favoured CD4+.

This TCR came from a man aged 18 to 30 who had mild COVID-19 (a few samples of this study predate the infection). Cell type and time point are not known. The rearrangement links TRBV7-2 to TRBJ2-7; 10 bases are shared with TRBD2. The sample comprised PBMCs or a T cell subset sorted from them (not recorded which). The CDR3 here is CASSLPSGGIYEQYF. The CDR3 nucleotides read TGTGCCAGCAGCTTACCTAGCGGGGGAATCTACGAGCAGTACTTC.